A few counts support the clone carrying this TCR beta chain. The antigen is not known. The data belong to a study of cytomegalovirus exposure and HLA in healthy donors. Findings and limits, study-wide: In a later analysis, HLA-associated beta chains showed higher expansion and lower generation probabilities than comparable chains. Listed as cytomegalovirus-associated were about 160 TCR beta chains.

The PCR made use of 60 Vbeta and 13 Jbeta primers. The method was immunoSEQ multiplex PCR; TCRdb's version includes in-frame clones alone and lacks a portion of them. The repertoire holds about 200,000 clones, with approximately 11% as singletons. Trimming shortened V by 4 bases and J by 6 bases, and 14 bases separated the two germline ends. This CDR3 contains 15 residues. CDR1 SGHTS and CDR2 YDEGEE come from the germline V gene. This receptor was obtained from a man aged 45-65 years in good health and CMV-seropositive. The sample was PBMCs. The rearrangement links TRBV5-8 to TRBJ1-6; D remains unclear. The CDR3 is CASSPTDWFNSPLHF. The CDR3, as DNA: TGTGCCAGCAGCCCCACCGACTGGTTTAATTCACCCCTCCACTTT.